This TCR beta chain was recovered during a study of shared clonotypes between healthy human individuals. The study's findings and limits: Richness estimates generally favored naive over memory subsets. Blood was the sole source, and tissue repertoires probably differ.

Comments on this clone: Its target is unknown.

Those who donated, Caucasian adults without exception, all lived in Nashville, Tennessee. Sequencing was performed with immunoSEQ multiplex PCR; in TCRdb, only in-frame clones are kept and a portion is missing. The table has roughly 500,000 clones, 90% to 96% seen once. Material for sequencing was naive CD4+ T cells sorted from blood. Specified subset: CD45RA+ positively selected. The TCR comes from a woman in her twenties or thirties in good health.

The CDR3 spells CASSLEGHYNEQFF. Here the CDR3 DNA reads TGCGCCAGCAGCTTGGAAGGCCACTACAATGAGCAGTTCTTC. V gene TRBV5-1 combines with J gene TRBJ2-1; D unclear. The CDR3 loop spans 14 amino acids. V was pared by 0 bases and J by 3 bases, with 7 bases between. The germline gives CDR1 SGHRS, CDR2 YFSETQ. The full variable domain, with the rest looked up from reference TRBV5-1 and TRBJ2-1, is KAGVTQTPRYLIKTRGQQVTLSCSPISGHRSVSWYQQTPGQGLQFLFEYFSETQRNKGNFPGRFSGRQFSNSRSEMNVSTLELGDSALYLCASSLEGHYNEQFFGPGTRLTVL.